The source of this TCR beta chain is a study of cytomegalovirus exposure and HLA in healthy donors. Germline loops: CDR1 SGHKS, CDR2 YYEKEE (reference sequence). This CDR3 is built from 14 residues. V shed 2 bases and J 4 bases; nucleotides not matched to a gene: 5. The method was immunoSEQ multiplex PCR; TCRdb's version includes in-frame clones alone and lacks a portion of them. The repertoire includes about 130,000 clones, about 90% of them detected once, and 3% to 3.5% sits in the top ten. The J gene is TRBJ2-7, the V gene TRBV5-5; TRBD1 matches 8 bases. The material sequenced was PBMCs. This TCR was recovered from a man aged 30 to 45 in good health and CMV-seronegative. CDR3 nucleotides: TGTGCCAGCAGCTTACAGGGGGGCAATTACGAGCAGTACTTC. This translates into CASSLQGGNYEQYF.